These 6 T cell receptor beta chains originate from one sample sequenced in a study of CD8+CD57+ T cells in acquired aplastic anemia. It was genomic DNA that served as the template for profiling TCR beta VDJ and CDR3. TCRdb independently ran MiXCR on the reads; one entry per CDR3 protein. Seen here are about 270,000 distinct CDR3 sequences, roughly 80% observed once, and the top ten hold over 35%. All patients picked for sequencing had shown, by flow cytometry, an expansion of CD8+CD57+ cells. The source material was sorted CD4+, CD8+, or CD8+CD57+ T cells (not recorded which) from PBMCs. The receptors were gathered from a human donor with aplastic anemia.

In its sample, this clonotype was seen a few times. V and J are TRBV13 and TRBJ2-7, with 7 bases aligning to TRBD1. The CDR3 contains 15 residues. Germline CDR1 PRHDT, CDR2 FYEKMQ (reference sequence). Trimming at V came to 5 bases and at J to 1 base, leaving 8 bases not matched to a gene. The CDR3 DNA reads as TGTGCCAGCAGCCACGGGACAGCCCTTTCCTACGAGCAGTACGTC. The encoded protein is CASSHGTALSYEQYV.

This clonotype was recorded many times. A much bigger clone sits one base away, suggesting this may be a read error. The chain employs TRBV7-8 and TRBJ2-6; a weak D match, TRBD2 (6 bases). Between the trimmed V and J ends, which lost 0 bases and 16 bases, there was a span of 22 bases. The CDR3 runs to 16 residues. Germline loops: CDR1 SGHVS, CDR2 FQNEAQ. In DNA form, the CDR3 reads TGTGCCAGCAGCTTAGCGGGAGGTCACGATACGCAGTATCTGACTTTC. Its translation: CASSLAGGHDTQYLTF.

Worth noting for this clonotype: This is likely a read error, given that the CDR3 carries no conserved phenylalanine or tryptophan at its end. No DNA is shown, since the ends of the CDR3 on it are uncertain; the CDR3 is the one TCRdb lists. This rearrangement joins TRBV2 to TRBJ2-5; the listed D gene, TRBD1, was not tested against the DNA. Germline CDR1 reads SNHLY; CDR2 reads FYNNEI. The CDR3 totals 15 residues, both ends included. The CDR3 sequence is CASSAEGTHEQIFYS.

The CDR3 loop reads CASSLESGGATDTYF. Here the CDR3 DNA reads TGTGCCAGCAGCTTAGAAAGCGGGGGGGCCACAGATACGTATTTT. J is TRBJ2-3 and V is TRBV7-2; 10 nucleotides align to TRBD2. V was pared by 1 base and J by 14 bases, with 12 bases of the junction left unmatched. The germline CDR1 and CDR2 sequences are SGHTA and FQGNSA. The CDR3 length is 15 residues.

This sequence joins TRBV7-6 and TRBJ2-1; TRBD2 matches at 10 bases. The J segment lost 5 bases and the V segment lost 5 bases, leaving 9 bases of the junction unmatched. The CDR3 is made up of 16 amino acids. Germline loops: CDR1 SGHVS, CDR2 FNYEAQ. The CDR3 nucleotides read TGTGCCAGCAGCCGCCGATTTAGCGGGAGGAACAATGAGCAGTTCTTC. Translated, it gives CASSRRFSGRNNEQFF.

Concerning this clonotype itself: The limits of the CDR3 on the DNA are not certain, so only TCRdb's listed CDR3 is given. The chain joins TRBV9 to TRBJ1-3. Ends included, the CDR3 has 15 residues. In germline, CDR1 is SGDLS, CDR2 YYNGEE. The CDR3 loop reads CASRSARNIQYFVYF.